A single sample is the source of the 30 T cell receptor beta chains below, sequenced in a study of cytomegalovirus exposure and HLA in healthy donors. 13 Jbeta primers and 60 Vbeta primers were used for the PCR. The data were produced by immunoSEQ multiplex PCR, yet TCRdb's version contains in-frame clones alone and is incomplete. The table lists roughly 45,000 clones, 60% to 85% of them singletons. Source material: PBMCs. The receptor source for this set is a man aged 25-45 years in good health and CMV-seronegative.

The J gene is TRBJ2-5, the V gene TRBV27, with 9 positions matching TRBD1. Trimming at V came to 4 bases and at J to 11 bases, leaving 11 bases not matched to a gene. The germline gives CDR1 MNHEY, CDR2 SMNVEV (reference sequence). CDR3 length equals 14 residues. The CDR3 nucleotides read TGTGCCAGCAGTTCCCCGGGACAGGGAAGCCTGCAGTACTTC. Amino acid sequence: CASSSPGQGSLQYF.

The CDR3 loop is CASSYGQGNYGYTF. DNA for the CDR3: TGTGCCAGCAGCTACGGACAGGGCAACTATGGCTACACCTTC. The chain uses TRBV5-4 and TRBJ1-2, with 8 bases that match TRBD1. Germline assignment: CDR1 SGHNT and CDR2 YYREEE (reference sequence). CDR3 length: 14 residues. J was trimmed by 2 bases and V by 3 bases; bases with no gene match: 3.

The chain's CDR3 is CASSLSRVASYEQYF. The CDR3 region has the DNA TGCGCCAGCAGCTTGTCCAGGGTGGCCTCCTACGAGCAGTACTTC. The rearrangement uses TRBV5-1 and TRBJ2-5; weak D call: TRBD1 (5 bases). TRBJ2-7 matches the DNA end more closely, so the J call is doubtful. This CDR3 is 15 amino acids long. Germline V gives CDR1 SGHRS, CDR2 YFSETQ.

CDR3 protein: CASSLDRGAPGYGYTF. In nucleotides, the CDR3 is TGTGCCAGCAGCCTCGACAGGGGGGCCCCGGGCTATGGCTACACCTTC. V and J are TRBV27 and TRBJ1-2; 9 bases are shared with TRBD1. The length of the CDR3 is 16 residues. V gave up 6 bases and J gave up 4 bases; unmatched junction bases: 12. Germline V gene lookup returns CDR1 MNHEY and CDR2 SMNVEV (reference sequence).

V usage is TRBV7-9 and J usage is TRBJ1-5; D call uncertain. V was clipped by 1 base and J by 5 bases, with 3 bases between them. This CDR3 region has 12 residues. From germline, CDR1 is SEHNR and CDR2 FQNEAQ (reference sequence). CDR3 sequence: CASSLGDQPQHF. The CDR3 DNA reads TGTGCCAGCAGCTTAGGAGATCAGCCCCAGCATTTT. Full variable domain (rest looked up from reference TRBV7-9 and TRBJ1-5): DTGVSQNPRHKITKRGQNVTFRCDPISEHNRLYWYRQTLGQGPEFLTYFQNEAQLEKSRLLSDRFSAERPKGSFSTLEIQRTEQGDSAMYLCASSLGDQPQHFGDGTRLSIL.

The chain is built from TRBV7-2 and TRBJ1-3; unclear D gene. The length of the CDR3 is 16 residues. Trimming removed 2 bases at V and 0 bases at J, with 11 bases between. CDR1 and CDR2 (germline): SGHTA, FQGNSA. CDR3: CASSLMLGRSGNTIYF. CDR3 DNA sequence: TGTGCCAGCAGCTTAATGCTGGGCCGCTCTGGAAACACCATATATTTT.

The chain has TRBV9 and TRBJ1-6; maybe TRBD1 (5 bases). V gave up 1 base and J gave up 9 bases, with 14 bases separating them. The CDR3 loop spans 15 amino acids. Looked up from germline, CDR1 is SGDLS and CDR2 is YYNGEE. In DNA form, the CDR3 reads TGTGCCAGCAGCGTACAGGGCATTAAAAGTTCACCCCTCCACTTT. Residues: CASSVQGIKSSPLHF.

The rearrangement joins TRBV2 to TRBJ1-2; a weak D match, TRBD1 (5 bases). Germline loops: CDR1 SNHLY, CDR2 FYNNEI. The V end lost 7 bases, the J end lost 4 bases, and 13 bases lay between the germline ends. CDR3 length: 13 residues. The DNA of the CDR3 is TGTGCCAGCATAATGGGGCGTGGCTATGGCTACACCTTC. Its translation is CASIMGRGYGYTF.

The V call is TRBV27, the J call TRBJ2-7; 8 nucleotides agree with TRBD1. Germline assignment: CDR1 MNHEY and CDR2 SMNVEV (reference sequence). The CDR3 is made up of 15 amino acids. V was clipped by 3 bases and J by 4 bases; unmatched bases: 8. In DNA form, the CDR3 reads TGTGCCAGCAGTTTCAAGGCAGGGGGCTTATACGAGCAGTACTTC. Protein product: CASSFKAGGLYEQYF.

The CDR3 loop reads CASSLDLRSGRRETQYF. CDR3 bases: TGTGCCAGCAGCTTAGATCTAAGGTCAGGGCGAAGGGAGACCCAGTACTTC. The V gene is TRBV11-2, the J gene TRBJ2-5; tentatively, D is TRBD1 (5 bases). The germline V gene encodes CDR1 SGHAT and CDR2 FQNNGV. Trimming cost V 0 bases and J 5 bases, with 19 bases left between them. The CDR3 loop spans 17 amino acids.

The genes are TRBV30 and TRBJ1-1; 7 bases line up with TRBD1. V lost 0 bases, J lost 1 base, and 5 bases stayed unmatched. This CDR3 is 15 amino acids long. Germline V gene lookup returns CDR1 GTSNPN and CDR2 SVGIG (reference sequence). The CDR3 loop is CAWSVRGTENTEAFF. The CDR3 DNA is TGTGCCTGGAGTGTACGAGGGACAGAGAACACTGAAGCTTTCTTT.

The rearrangement joins TRBV5-4 to TRBJ2-2, with D perhaps TRBD2 (6 bases). The germline gives CDR1 SGHNT, CDR2 YYREEE (reference sequence). The CDR3 extends over 16 amino acids. The V end lost 7 bases, the J end lost 2 bases, and 18 bases lay between the germline ends. This chain's CDR3 is CASAQNPGANTGELFF. CDR3 nucleotides: TGTGCCAGCGCCCAAAACCCGGGAGCAAACACCGGGGAGCTGTTTTTT.

Only a few counts were recorded for this clone. V is TRBV7-2 and J is TRBJ1-1; no definite D call. The CDR3 totals 15 residues. Germline lookup yields CDR1 SGHTA and CDR2 FQGNSA. V lost 5 bases to trimming and J lost 6 bases, with 19 bases between them. CDR3 region: CASSQTSDARAEAFF. CDR3 DNA: TGTGCCAGCAGCCAAACGTCAGACGCGCGGGCTGAAGCTTTCTTT.

This chain connects TRBV2 to TRBJ2-1; D not resolved. Germline V gives CDR1 SNHLY, CDR2 FYNNEI. The V and J ends lost 6 bases and 0 bases respectively, with 12 bases between them. The CDR3 has 15 amino acids. CDR3 nucleotides: TGTGCCAGCAGGACCGAGTGGAGCTCCTACAATGAGCAGTTCTTC. This encodes CASRTEWSSYNEQFF.

The sample holds a few counts of this clone. V and J are TRBV25-1 and TRBJ1-2; 7 bases map to TRBD1. V lost 4 bases and J lost 6; bases outside the gene matches: 11. The CDR3 contains 15 residues. Germline V lookup: CDR1 MGHDK, CDR2 SYGVNS. The CDR3 sequence: CASSATGRASHGYTF. CDR3 nucleotides: TGTGCCAGCAGTGCGACAGGGCGAGCAAGTCATGGCTACACCTTC.

This chain uses TRBV19 with TRBJ1-5; 7 bases fit TRBD1. The CDR3 has 14 residues. Germline CDR1 LNHDA, CDR2 SQIVND (reference sequence). J gave up 5 bases and V 3 bases, and 4 bases lay outside the gene matches. As DNA, the CDR3 is TGTGCCAGTAGTATCGGACAGGTGGATCAGCCCCAGCATTTT. Residues: CASSIGQVDQPQHF.

The rearrangement links TRBV7-7 to TRBJ2-7, with D possibly being TRBD1 (7 bases). The DNA end lines up better with TRBJ2-5; the J call may be wrong. Germline-derived CDR1 and CDR2 are SSHAT and FNYEAQ (reference sequence). The CDR3 runs 15 residues. The DNA for the CDR3 is TGTGCCAGCAGCCGAAGACAGGGAGGTCGAGAGACCCAGTACTTC. As protein: CASSRRQGGRETQYF.

CDR3 bases: TGCAGCGTTGCCGCCGCGGGAACGAACGAGCAGTACTTC. It codes for CSVAAAGTNEQYF. V usage is TRBV29-1 and J usage is TRBJ2-5; weak D call: TRBD2 (6 bases). The J call may be incorrect, as the DNA end agrees better with TRBJ2-7. CDR3 length: 13 residues. The germline CDR1 and CDR2 sequences are SQVTM and ANQGSEA.

The chain uses TRBV7-9 and TRBJ1-2; D may be TRBD1 (6 bases). In germline, CDR1 is SEHNR, CDR2 FQNEAQ (reference sequence). The CDR3 extends over 13 amino acids. V lost 1 base and J 6 bases, leaving 9 bases between the germline ends. The CDR3 spells CASSLDTGNGYTF. The CDR3 DNA reads as TGTGCCAGCAGCTTAGATACAGGGAATGGCTACACCTTC.

V gene TRBV2 combines with J gene TRBJ2-3; maybe TRBD2 (6 bases). Germline values: CDR1 SNHLY, CDR2 FYNNEI. The CDR3 is made up of 16 amino acids. V lost 7 bases and J 0 bases, leaving 17 bases between the germline ends. CDR3 amino acids: CASTYGRGSSTDTQYF. The CDR3 nucleotides read TGTGCCAGCACCTACGGGAGAGGAAGTAGCACAGATACGCAGTATTTT.

As concerns this clone: One end of the junction varies from germline; a read error may be responsible. The V and J genes are TRBV7-2 and TRBJ1-3; D unresolved. The CDR3 spans 15 residues. CDR1 and CDR2 from the germline V gene are SGHTA and FQGNSA. The CDR3 nucleotides read TGTGCCAGCAGCTTAGTATCCACTAGAGGAAACGCCATATATTTT. It yields the protein CASSLVSTRGNAIYF.

The CDR3, as DNA: TGTGCCTGGAGTGTCAGGGGAAGGGCTGAAGCTTTCTTT. Its protein product is CAWSVRGRAEAFF. The chain has TRBV30 and TRBJ1-1; a possible D gene is TRBD1 (6 bases). V lost 0 bases and J lost 6, with 11 bases in between. The CDR3 is made up of 13 amino acids. Per germline, CDR1 GTSNPN and CDR2 SVGIG (reference sequence).

The rearrangement joins TRBV7-2 to TRBJ2-7; TRBD1 agrees at 7 bases. Germline CDR1 and CDR2: SGHTA and FQGNSA. CDR3 length equals 12 residues. The junction had 1 base not matched to a gene; V was cut back by 4 bases and J by 4 bases. CDR3 sequence reads: CASSSTGYEQYF. In nucleotides, the CDR3 is TGTGCCAGCAGCTCGACAGGGTACGAGCAGTACTTC.

The rearrangement links TRBV23-1 to TRBJ2-1; 7 positions match TRBD1. TRBV23-1 is an open reading frame whose function is uncertain. The CDR3 sequence is 15 residues long. V gave up 4 bases and J gave up 1 base; unmatched junction bases: 4. CDR3 sequence reads: CASSRRDRSYNEQFF. CDR3 nucleotide sequence: TGCGCCAGCAGTCGCCGGGACAGATCCTACAATGAGCAGTTCTTC.

This chain uses TRBV15 with TRBJ2-3, with 7 bases fitting TRBD1. Germline lookup yields CDR1 LNHNV and CDR2 YYDKDF (reference sequence). This CDR3 is 14 amino acids long. With 2 bases clipped from V and 4 bases from J, the junction kept 3 bases outside the gene matches. The CDR3: CATSRRQGADTQYF. The CDR3 coding sequence is TGTGCCACCAGCAGAAGGCAGGGGGCAGATACGCAGTATTTT. The whole variable domain, remainder taken from reference TRBV15 and TRBJ2-3, is DAMVIQNPRYQVTQFGKPVTLSCSQTLNHNVMYWYQQKSSQAPKLLFHYYDKDFNNEADTPDNFQSRRPNTSFCFLDIRSPGLGDTAMYLCATSRRQGADTQYFGPGTRLTVL.

The chain joins TRBV28 to TRBJ1-6, with TRBD1 matching 7 bases. The CDR3 is made up of 18 amino acids. Germline CDR1 and CDR2: MDHEN and SYDVKM. V trimming: 5 bases; J trimming: 0 bases; junction bases outside the gene matches: 10. DNA for the CDR3: TGTGCCAGCAGTACCCCGGGACAGTTTAGCTCCTATAATTCACCCCTCCACTTT. It is translated as CASSTPGQFSSYNSPLHF. Drawing the rest from reference TRBV28 and TRBJ1-6, the complete variable domain is DVKVTQSSRYLVKRTGEKVFLECVQDMDHENMFWYRQDPGLGLRLIYFSYDVKMKEKGDIPEGYSVSREKKERFSLILESASTNQTSMYLCASSTPGQFSSYNSPLHFGNGTRLTVT.

V and J are TRBV7-9 and TRBJ1-1; D possibly corresponds to TRBD1 (5 bases). The CDR3 covers 12 residues. The germline V gene encodes CDR1 SEHNR and CDR2 FQNEAQ (reference sequence). The V end was cut by 10 bases, the J end by 1 base, with 10 bases between. CDR3 nucleotide sequence: TGTGCCACCGGAAGGGGGAACACTGAAGCTTTCTTT. Protein product: CATGRGNTEAFF.

This clone turned up a few times. This chain links TRBV7-2 with TRBJ2-7; the D gene is possibly TRBD2 (5 bases). V was cut by 5 bases and J by 0 bases, with 11 bases left in between. The CDR3 is 14 residues long. In germline, CDR1 is SGHTA, CDR2 FQGNSA. This CDR3 reads CASSQGLSSYEQYF. CDR3 in DNA: TGTGCCAGCAGCCAAGGACTGAGCTCCTACGAGCAGTACTTC.

The V and J genes are TRBV4-3 and TRBJ2-1; D may be TRBD2 (5 bases). Trimming pared 4 bases from V and 4 bases from J, leaving 14 bases between. Germline CDR1 reads LGHNA; CDR2 reads YSLEER. This CDR3 is 15 amino acids long. For the CDR3, the DNA is TGCGCCAGCAGCCTTGAGGCAGCGGATTACAATGAGCAGTTCTTC. Protein product: CASSLEAADYNEQFF.

This chain links TRBV27 with TRBJ2-2; the D gene is possibly TRBD2 (5 bases). V was shortened by 3 bases and J by 4 bases, with 12 bases between the two germline ends. Looked up from germline, CDR1 is MNHEY and CDR2 is SMNVEV (reference sequence). The CDR3 sequence is 15 residues long. CDR3 in DNA: TGTGCCAGCAGTTTGGTTGAGGGCGCCACCGGGGAGCTGTTTTTT. It translates to CASSLVEGATGELFF.